This T cell receptor beta chain was sequenced in a study of T cells in Graves' hyperthyroidism and ophthalmopathy. With regard to this clonotype: Its antigen is currently unknown.

The CDR3 regions of TCR beta were amplified from RNA transcripts. A first-round RT-PCR of the TCR CDR3 used the HTBI primer set. TCRdb fed the multiplex PCR reads into MiXCR, producing one record per CDR3 protein. The data contain more than 300,000 distinct CDR3 sequences, about 15% of them singletons. V lost 0 bases, J lost 6 bases, and 14 bases lay in between. Germline loops: CDR1 SEHNR, CDR2 FQNEAQ (reference sequence). The CDR3 is 15 amino acids. Not enrolled were patients with uncontrolled infection, other autoimmune disease, pregnancy or lactation. Isolation of PBMCs was performed on about 10 ml fresh peripheral blood. Whole-study results and caveats: Ophthalmopathy onset followed model prediction by a median approximately 7 months. Blood also carried most thyroid clonotypes expanded above 0.001.

The rearrangement links TRBV7-9 to TRBJ1-2; tentative D call: TRBD1 (6 bases). Material for sequencing was blood. This clonotype was sampled from a woman aged 30 to 39 with Graves' hyperthyroidism. As DNA, the CDR3 is TGTGCCAGCAGCTTAGCGGGGACATCTGCACATGGCTACACCTTC. It translates to CASSLAGTSAHGYTF.